The next 19 T cell receptor beta chains were all read from a single sample in a study of cytomegalovirus exposure and HLA in healthy donors. PCR primers comprised 60 Vbeta and 13 Jbeta primers. The method was immunoSEQ multiplex PCR; TCRdb's version includes in-frame clones alone and lacks a portion of them. Seen here are approximately 160,000 clones, 80% to 90% observed once, and the top ten hold approximately 0.8%. Sample: PBMCs. These receptors were taken from a woman aged 18-29 years in good health and CMV-seronegative.

The rearrangement joins TRBV7-2 to TRBJ2-1, with 8 bases fitting TRBD1. The CDR3 sequence is 15 residues long. CDR1 and CDR2 from the germline V gene are SGHTA and FQGNSA. J was trimmed by 9 bases and V by 5 bases; bases with no gene match: 12. The CDR3 DNA sequence: TGTGCCAGCAGCCGAACAGGGGGAAGTAGTCTTGAGCAGTTCTTC. Translation: CASSRTGGSSLEQFF.

J is TRBJ2-3 and V is TRBV20-1; D not resolved. CDR3 length: 10 amino acids. The germline gives CDR1 DFQATT, CDR2 SNEGSKA (reference sequence). V lost 3 bases and J 6 bases, leaving 4 bases between the germline ends. CDR3 protein: CSASLDTQYF. CDR3 bases: TGCAGTGCTAGCTTGGATACGCAGTATTTT.

The gene calls are TRBV2 and TRBJ2-7, with D tentatively TRBD2 (6 bases). Trimming shortened V by 7 bases and J by 4 bases, and 14 bases separated the two germline ends. Germline values: CDR1 SNHLY, CDR2 FYNNEI. CDR3 length equals 13 residues. CDR3 sequence (DNA): TGTGCCAGCAACTGGGACTCTGAATACGAGCAGTACTTC. Its translation is CASNWDSEYEQYF.

The gene calls are TRBV6-5 and TRBJ2-1; D is possibly TRBD2 (5 bases). Trimming pared 2 bases from V and 1 base from J, leaving 9 bases between. In germline, CDR1 is MNHEY, CDR2 SVGAGI. This CDR3 has 15 amino acids. CDR3 in amino acids: CASSYLGSSYNEQFF. Here the CDR3 DNA reads TGTGCCAGCAGTTACCTTGGGAGTTCCTACAATGAGCAGTTCTTC.

The chain joins TRBV5-8 to TRBJ2-3, with 8 bases fitting TRBD2. The CDR3 sequence is 15 residues long. V lost 0 bases and J lost 2; bases outside the gene matches: 2. The germline V gene has CDR1 SGHTS and CDR2 YDEGEE. This CDR3 reads CASSLGLATTDTQYF. DNA for the CDR3: TGTGCCAGCAGCTTGGGACTAGCGACCACAGATACGCAGTATTTT. Filled out from reference TRBV5-8 and TRBJ2-3, the complete variable domain reads EAGVTQSPTHLIKTRGQQATLRCSPISGHTSVYWYQQALGLGLQFLLWYDEGEERNRGNFPPRFSGRQFPNYSSELNVNALELEDSALYLCASSLGLATTDTQYFGPGTRLTVL.

The J gene is TRBJ2-1, the V gene TRBV28; 14 positions match TRBD2. Germline trimming cut 3 bases from V and 9 bases from J; bases unmatched to any gene: 10. This CDR3 spans 17 amino acids. CDR1 is MDHEN, CDR2 SYDVKM, per germline. The CDR3: CASSFGTSGSRGSEQFF. Written as DNA, the CDR3 is TGTGCCAGCAGTTTCGGGACTAGCGGGAGTCGCGGAAGTGAGCAGTTCTTC.

This clone has only one observation. The rearrangement links TRBV21-1 to TRBJ2-2; whether TRBD1, the table's D call, matches the DNA was not checked. TRBV21-1 is noted as a pseudogene. There are 16 residues in the CDR3. The CDR3 region is CASSKGRQGRTGELFF. The CDR3 region has the DNA TGTGCCAGCAGCAAAGGGAGACAGGGACGCACCGGGGAGCTGTTTTTT.

The chain links TRBV27 to TRBJ2-5; D not resolved. The J call may not be correct, given that the DNA end is closer to TRBJ2-7. Germline V gene lookup returns CDR1 MNHEY and CDR2 SMNVEV (reference sequence). This CDR3 spans 11 amino acids. CDR3 loop: CASSYSYEQYF. The CDR3 nucleotides are TGTGCCAGCAGTTACTCCTACGAGCAGTACTTC.

This chain connects TRBV6-5 to TRBJ1-1, with TRBD1 matching over 10 bases. The trim removed 5 bases at V and 3 bases at J, leaving 3 bases unmatched. The CDR3 has 14 amino acids. In germline, CDR1 is MNHEY, CDR2 SVGAGI. In nucleotides, the CDR3 is TGTGCCAGCAGTCGGGGGACAGGGGACACTGAAGCTTTCTTT. It specifies CASSRGTGDTEAFF.

The chain is built from TRBV5-1 and TRBJ2-7, with TRBD2 identical over 11 bases. The V segment lost 4 bases and the J segment 3 bases; nucleotides outside the gene matches: 21. The CDR3 totals 20 residues. CDR1 is SGHRS and CDR2 is YFSETQ in the germline V gene. CDR3 sequence reads: CASSRPNTTSGSVGFYEQYF. CDR3 coding DNA: TGCGCCAGCAGCCGCCCAAATACTACTAGCGGGAGTGTAGGGTTCTACGAGCAGTACTTC.

The V gene is TRBV5-5, the J gene TRBJ1-3; D not resolved. The CDR3 sequence is 12 residues long. With 4 bases removed from V and 0 bases from J, the gap between germline ends came to 2 bases. CDR1 is SGHKS, CDR2 YYEKEE, per germline (reference sequence). The CDR3 spells CASSLSGNTIYF. The CDR3 DNA follows: TGTGCCAGCAGCCTCTCTGGAAACACCATATATTTT.

The chain uses TRBV7-8 and TRBJ2-1; 9 nucleotides align to TRBD2. The CDR3 contains 15 residues. The junction had 3 bases not matched to a gene; V was cut back by 4 bases and J by 2 bases. In germline, CDR1 is SGHVS, CDR2 FQNEAQ. In nucleotides, the CDR3 is TGTGCCAGCAGCTGGAGCGGGAGGCCCTACAATGAGCAGTTCTTC. Its protein is CASSWSGRPYNEQFF.

In its sample, this clone was seen once. The chain couples TRBV6-5 to TRBJ1-2; perhaps TRBD1 as D (6 bases). From germline, CDR1 is MNHEY and CDR2 SVGAGI. Trimming took 2 bases from V and 4 from J, leaving 14 bases between them. This CDR3 spans 15 amino acids. DNA for the CDR3: TGTGCCAGCAGTTACAAGGCTGAAGGGGGCTATGGCTACACCTTC. It is translated as CASSYKAEGGYGYTF.

The J gene is TRBJ2-3, the V gene TRBV5-1; D is perhaps TRBD1 (6 bases). CDR1 and CDR2 from the germline V gene are SGHRS and YFSETQ. The CDR3 is made up of 15 amino acids. With 0 bases removed from V and 0 bases from J, the gap between germline ends came to 8 bases. The CDR3 reads CASSLGTASTDTQYF. The DNA of the CDR3 is TGCGCCAGCAGCTTGGGGACAGCTAGCACAGATACGCAGTATTTT. Combining the CDR3 with reference TRBV5-1 and TRBJ2-3 gives the whole variable domain KAGVTQTPRYLIKTRGQQVTLSCSPISGHRSVSWYQQTPGQGLQFLFEYFSETQRNKGNFPGRFSGRQFSNSRSEMNVSTLELGDSALYLCASSLGTASTDTQYFGPGTRLTVL.

The chain has TRBV2 and TRBJ1-4, with D possibly being TRBD1 (6 bases). Germline V gene sequence: CDR1 SNHLY, CDR2 FYNNEI. The CDR3 is 13 amino acids. The V and J ends lost 11 bases and 5 bases respectively, with 15 bases between them. In DNA, the CDR3 is TGTGCCGGACAGACAGGTAGAAATGAAAAACTGTTTTTT. Its translation: CAGQTGRNEKLFF. Variable domain in full (rest from reference TRBV2 and TRBJ1-4): EPEVTQTPSHQVTQMGQEVILRCVPISNHLYFYWYRQILGQKVEFLVSFYNNEISEKSEIFDDQFSVERPDGSNFTLKIRSTKLEDSAMYFCAGQTGRNEKLFFGSGTQLSVL.

This clone was seen a few times. The chain is built from TRBV10-3 and TRBJ2-7; 9 bases are a match to TRBD1. Germline trimming cut 4 bases from V and 3 bases from J; bases unmatched to any gene: 4. Germline values: CDR1 ENHRY, CDR2 SYGVKD. This CDR3 contains 14 residues. CDR3 sequence: CAISGRDRVYEQYF. In nucleotides, the CDR3 is TGTGCCATCAGTGGAAGGGACAGGGTCTACGAGCAGTACTTC.

V is TRBV7-9 and J is TRBJ2-3, with 7 positions matching TRBD2. The CDR3 consists of 15 residues. Germline V gene data show CDR1 as SEHNR and CDR2 as FQNEAQ (reference sequence). V shed 5 bases and J 0 bases; nucleotides not matched to a gene: 5. CDR3 nucleotides: TGTGCCAGCAGCATTAGCGGGTCTAGCACAGATACGCAGTATTTT. Translating it yields CASSISGSSTDTQYF.

This clone was counted once. The chain combines TRBV4-2 with TRBJ2-6; 9 bases are shared with TRBD1. J gave up 4 bases and V 10 bases, and 5 bases lay outside the gene matches. Germline CDR1 and CDR2: LGHNA and YNFKEQ. CDR3 length equals 14 residues. As DNA, the CDR3 is TGTGCCACCGGACAGGGGCCAGGGGCCAACGTCCTGACTTTC. This translates into CATGQGPGANVLTF.

This clone was recorded once. This chain links TRBV4-1 with TRBJ2-3; no definite D call. The CDR3 sequence is 13 residues long. Per germline, CDR1 MGHRA and CDR2 YSYEKL. The ends were cut back, 4 bases at V and 7 bases at J, with 12 bases in the middle. CDR3 protein: CASSPPGDNTQYF. CDR3 DNA sequence: TGCGCCAGCAGCCCGCCAGGCGACAATACGCAGTATTTT.